The entry below gives a single TCR beta chain sequence along with its context. Its cognate antigen has yet to be identified. Per-nucleotide qualities are absent, and no much larger clonotype sits a single base away. Counted from cysteine to phenylalanine, this CDR3 has 16 amino acids. Only the CDR3 portion is preserved as DNA: 48 bases, with reading frame beginning at the first base. Compared with germline, V lacks 3 bases and J lacks 1 base; bases without a gene match: 7. The germline V gene yields SGDLS for CDR1 and YYNGEE for CDR2. The library was produced with the immunoSEQ multiplex PCR assay. For the multiplex PCR, a mixture combining 60 forward primers for TCR Vbeta segments and 13 reverse primers for TCR Jbeta segments was used. The CDR3 region of rearranged TCR beta genes was amplified from genomic DNA with a multiplex PCR assay. The Illumina HiSeq System was used to sequence the amplified TCR beta libraries as 87-base-pair reads. Under the source paper's analysis protocol: A later analysis counted approximately 84 million unique TCR beta chains across the 666 repertoires, and roughly 11 million of these chains were shared by at least two donors. To remove PCR and sequencing errors, raw reads were error-corrected and collapsed into unique sequences using a nearest-neighbor algorithm that merged closely related sequences. V, D and J gene segments were assigned by aligning CDR3 sequences to IMGT reference sequences. For a sequence to be retained, a match of at least six nucleotides to both a V gene segment and a J gene segment was required. Rearrangements were called productive when the CDR3 lacked stop codons and stayed in frame with V and J; all others were non-productive. Following IMGT convention, CDR3 was defined as the stretch from the second conserved V-encoded cysteine up to the conserved J-encoded phenylalanine. The earlier analysis of 500 to 650 of the donors excluded any sequence lacking an unambiguous match to a single V gene segment. An earlier analysis of 500 to 700 of the donors classified V segments as functional when productive rearrangements were above 56.7% and as segregating when the standard deviation between donors was above 5%. A statistical classification framework was built for diagnosing cytomegalovirus status from the catalog of TCR beta chain sequences. V and J gene assignment, in a later analysis, came from comparing TCR nucleotide sequences with IMGT/GENE-DB human TR gene sequences. The TCRdist pipeline was used in a later analysis to assign CDR3 sequences and most-parsimonious VDJ recombination scenarios. In a later analysis, each TCR beta chain was defined by its CDR3 amino acid sequence together with its V-gene family, and reads lacking a unique V-gene family were excluded. A later analysis removed over 500 highly shared, low-generation-probability nucleotide sequences to deal with suspected cross-contamination and a sequencing artifact. In a later analysis, a clonal expansion index for each public chain was calculated from normalized within-repertoire ranks of inferred template counts. In a later analysis, generation probabilities were computed using a VDJ recombination model fitted to out-of-frame rearrangements, and the results were checked against IGoR. Hypergeometric tests were used in a later analysis to score TCR-TCR, TCR-HLA and TCR-CMV co-occurrence, with a repertoire-size bias correction applied to the TCR pairs. False discovery rates were estimated in a later analysis by permuting HLA or CMV assignments 20 times. A later analysis grouped co-occurring TCRs with DBSCAN, adding TCRdist sequence similarity when clustering within HLA-allele-positive subsets. Repertoires with fewer than 30,000 or more than 120,000 public chains were left out of co-occurrence clustering, as were five repertoires with anomalous nucleotide sharing. This is the immuneACCESS table as TCRdb keeps it, with only in-frame sequences that have V and J called. A part of the clones is gone; compared with another copy, unresolved V genes explain less than half, and the rest is unexplained. That table is the source of V, J and clone size, and D and trimming were worked out from the DNA. The sample contains 120,000 or so clones, 15% of them found a single time. Together, the top ten hold 1.9% of the sample.

The data originate from a study of cytomegalovirus exposure and HLA in healthy donors (dated by TCRdb to about 2017). Background on the whole study: In an earlier analysis of under 750 of the donors, 276 Gb of sequence data and 100 million or so unique TCR beta sequences from 150 million to 200 million T cells were reported. In a later genetic analysis, genome-wide SNP genotypes for about three fifths of the 666 donors were used, and that subset was treated as a discovery cohort. Every repertoire in the discovery cohort had been generated on one and the same sequencing platform. To predict cytomegalovirus infection status, the study combined high-throughput TCR immunosequencing, statistical association of individual TCRs with disease status, and machine learning. Along with the approximately 700-subject first cohort, a separate validation cohort of over 90 different subjects was used. Typing coverage differed by locus: A, B, C, DRB1 and DQB1 were typed in about 629-640 donors, DQA1 in roughly 510, DPA1 in nearly 610, and DPB1 in 450 to 490. About 280 gigabases of sequencing data and around 88 million unique TCR sequences made up an early release that covered 500 to 700 HLA-typed donors. The study profiled the T cell repertoires of more than 500 subjects by immunosequencing and related them to cytomegalovirus serostatus. An earlier analysis of 587 of the donors applied high-throughput TCR beta sequencing to assess whether each TCR beta V gene segment acted as functional or pseudogenic. The study aimed to test whether cataloging public T cell receptors could reveal signatures of past pathogen exposure. Among the roughly 400 genotyped donors, 75% to 90% belonged to the genetic ancestry cluster associated with self-reported Caucasian donors. In the later analysis, no new phenotypic data were used to find candidate immune exposures; instead, reliance was placed on TCR beta sequences and their occurrence across donors. Roughly 5 DR-DQ haplotypes were handled as single units for association and clustering because linkage in the cohort was strong. Donor age, sex, ethnicity and CMV serostatus were compiled alongside the repertoire data. Among almost 400 genotyped donors of the cohort, an average of approximately 240,000 unique TCR beta nucleotide sequences were sequenced per donor, around 20% of them non-productive. Both class I and class II loci were covered by HLA typing, at four-digit resolution. A later analysis re-analyzed previously published TCR beta repertoires from 650 to 800 donors and added high-resolution HLA genotyping to study TCR occurrence patterns.

General study outcomes and caveats: Seventeen rarely observed V segments, including chromosome 9 orphons, were excluded from the earlier analysis of almost 600 of the donors because counts were too low. At a false discovery rate of 0.05, a later analysis linked 15,000 to 20,000 TCR beta sequences to specific HLA alleles. Correlated functional status among segregating V segments might reflect linkage disequilibrium, but an unknown experimental factor could not be ruled out. A further reported finding was that TCR beta sequences accurately predicted the HLA-A and HLA-B alleles for most subjects in the first cohort. In a later analysis, several top co-occurrence clusters were reported to appear linked to parvovirus B19, influenza, CMV and Epstein-Barr virus. In vitro tests confirmed that three of the cytomegalovirus-associated TCR beta chains recognize cytomegalovirus antigens. The study listed 150 to 200 TCR beta chains as associated with cytomegalovirus. The cohort was sequenced for TCR beta chains only, and without alpha or paired-chain data the features that could be detected were limited. The presence/absence analyses assumed that sequencing depth was roughly uniform across donors, and that assumption may not be true. Some IMGT-functional V segments, including TRBV6-2 and TRBV6-3, could not be told apart with the 87-base-pair reads, so those segments were excluded. The authors suggested that the approach could potentially be extended to other disease states and immunological phenotypes. A later analysis found that HLA-associated TCR beta chains were more clonally expanded and had lower generation probabilities than equally common non-associated chains. Because HLA typing was missing for some donors at each locus, association tests included only the typed subset. Across donors, most TCR sequences were observed very rarely, whereas some public TCRs were present in many individuals. Cytomegalovirus status was reported to be diagnosed by the classifier with high specificity and sensitivity in both the original and validation cohorts. An earlier analysis of approximately 600 of the donors showed that most TCR beta V segments appeared in productive rearrangements either about 87% or about 30% of the time, which broadly matched IMGT annotations. According to a later genetic analysis, donors in an Asian-associated ancestry cluster had fewer N-insertions in productive TCRs than the approximately 670-donor mean. When HLA alleles, especially DR and DQ, strongly co-occurred, TCR associations were difficult to assign to individual alleles. A later analysis found that TCR association rates varied across HLA loci, with DRB1 alleles showing the most associated TCRs and HLA-C alleles the fewest. A group of highly shared sequence variants was considered likely to be a technical artifact of the sequencing pipeline. A later analysis found that most CMV-associated TCR beta chains appeared HLA-restricted, with HLA associations seemingly driven largely by CMV exposure. In a later genetic analysis, a missense DCLRE1C variant was associated with V-gene and J-gene trimming of TCR beta chains, and the association was replicated in an independent cohort. CMV serostatus was the only immune exposure information available for the cohort.

The cohort was made up of approximately 670 healthy bone marrow donors. All cohort members were sampled while nominally healthy, although unrecorded immune exposures were likely present. The donor tested CMV seronegative and was one of the 352 seronegative cohort members. A peripheral blood sample was collected from each donor, and TCR beta sequencing was performed on peripheral blood mononuclear cells. The Qiagen DNeasy Blood Extraction Kit was used to extract genomic DNA from the blood cell samples. The receptor comes from a young woman in good health and CMV-seronegative. The rearrangement combines TRBV9 with TRBJ2-3, and TRBD2 matches 8 of the central bases. Sequenced input: PBMCs. The nucleotide sequence is given as TGTGCCAGCAGCGAAACGGGGGGGAGGGGCACAGATACGCAGTATTTT. Its protein reads: CASSETGGRGTDTQYF.